These 29 T cell receptor beta chains came from one sample sequenced in a study of blood T cell repertoires in COVID-19. Method: immunoSEQ multiplex PCR; TCRdb's copy keeps in-frame clones and lacks some. The table records approximately 380,000 clones, approximately 90% of them present only once. Input material: PBMCs or T cells enriched from blood (not recorded which). The receptor set was obtained from a woman under 30 who had recovered from COVID-19.

The chain is built from TRBV10-3 and TRBJ1-2, with 7 nucleotides matching TRBD1. Trimming at V came to 9 bases and at J to 3 bases, leaving 16 bases not matched to a gene. The CDR3 totals 16 residues. Germline CDR1 reads ENHRY; CDR2 reads SYGVKD. The CDR3 coding sequence is TGTGCCATGGGAGGTTACTCCGGGACAGACGACTATGGCTACACCTTC. This encodes CAMGGYSGTDDYGYTF.

In its sample, this clone was seen once. The rearrangement uses TRBV6-5 and TRBJ1-4, with 7 positions matching TRBD1. Germline V lookup: CDR1 MNHEY, CDR2 SVGAGI. The CDR3 has 14 residues. Losses at the gene ends were 4 bases for V and 5 bases for J; bases not matched to a gene: 4. The CDR3 DNA follows: TGTGCCAGCAGTTGGGGACAGACGAATGAAAAACTGTTTTTT. Encoded protein: CASSWGQTNEKLFF.

V and J are TRBV7-9 and TRBJ1-2; no clear D gene. Germline CDR1 SEHNR, CDR2 FQNEAQ (reference sequence). This CDR3 has 15 amino acids. Between the trimmed V and J ends, which lost 0 bases and 3 bases, there was a span of 11 bases. Here the CDR3 DNA reads TGTGCCAGCAGCTTAGCGCTATGGAGGGACTATGGCTACACCTTC. Residues: CASSLALWRDYGYTF. Variable domain in full (rest from reference TRBV7-9 and TRBJ1-2): DTGVSQNPRHKITKRGQNVTFRCDPISEHNRLYWYRQTLGQGPEFLTYFQNEAQLEKSRLLSDRFSAERPKGSFSTLEIQRTEQGDSAMYLCASSLALWRDYGYTFGSGTRLTVV.

The chain is built from TRBV10-3 and TRBJ2-3; 10 nucleotides match TRBD1. The CDR3 runs to 15 residues. Trimming cost V 7 bases and J 2 bases; bases outside gene matches: 6. Germline V lookup: CDR1 ENHRY, CDR2 SYGVKD. This chain's CDR3 is CAINRGQGNTDTQYF. CDR3 bases: TGTGCCATCAACCGGGGACAGGGGAACACAGATACGCAGTATTTT.

The gene calls are TRBV19 and TRBJ1-4; 8 bases fit TRBD1. Germline V gene data show CDR1 as LNHDA and CDR2 as SQIVND (reference sequence). The CDR3 is 18 residues long. The trim removed 5 bases at V and 8 bases at J, leaving 19 bases unmatched. The CDR3 here is CASSPSPPWTGPWEKLFF. DNA for the CDR3: TGTGCCAGTAGTCCCAGCCCCCCCTGGACAGGGCCGTGGGAAAAACTGTTTTTT.

The CDR3, as DNA: TGTGCCAGCAGTGAAGCGTGGCAGGGGAATTCACCCCTCCACTTT. It codes for CASSEAWQGNSPLHF. V and J are TRBV6-1 and TRBJ1-6, with D tentatively TRBD1 (6 bases). This CDR3 is built from 15 residues. Germline V gene lookup returns CDR1 MNHNS and CDR2 SASEGT. With 0 bases removed from V and 7 bases from J, the gap between germline ends came to 10 bases.

The V and J genes are TRBV24-1 and TRBJ1-1, with TRBD1 matching 11 bases. The V and J ends lost 4 bases and 6 bases, in that order; junction bases with no gene match: 18. The CDR3 spans 19 residues. Germline loops: CDR1 KGHDR, CDR2 SFDVKD. CDR3 region: CATSDDPRTGGAWDPEAFF. As DNA, the CDR3 is TGTGCCACCAGTGACGACCCCCGGACAGGGGGCGCTTGGGACCCTGAAGCTTTCTTT.

This chain uses TRBV18 with TRBJ2-1; perhaps TRBD2 as D (5 bases). V lost 4 bases to trimming and J lost 9 bases, with 10 bases between them. CDR3 size: 12 residues. Germline V gene lookup returns CDR1 KGHSH and CDR2 LQKENI. The CDR3 DNA is TGTGCCAGCTCACTACACGGGGTTGAGCAGTTCTTC. Encoded protein: CASSLHGVEQFF.

V usage is TRBV6-1 and J usage is TRBJ2-3; the match to TRBD1 covers 7 bases. The J segment lost 1 base and the V segment lost 4 bases, leaving 14 bases of the junction unmatched. Germline-derived CDR1 and CDR2 are MNHNS and SASEGT. This CDR3 region has 18 residues. The CDR3 loop reads CASSVRRTGGNRTDTQYF. The DNA for the CDR3 is TGTGCCAGCAGTGTTCGGCGGACAGGTGGAAATCGCACAGATACGCAGTATTTT.

Only one count was recorded for this clone. J is TRBJ2-7 and V is TRBV28; 8 bases line up with TRBD2. Germline lookup yields CDR1 MDHEN and CDR2 SYDVKM. This CDR3 comprises 14 residues. The V segment lost 6 bases and the J segment 0 bases; nucleotides outside the gene matches: 4. The CDR3 here is CASSPRGVSYEQYF. The CDR3 DNA follows: TGTGCCAGCAGCCCGCGGGGGGTCTCCTACGAGCAGTACTTC.

In this sample, this clone turned up a few times. V is TRBV5-1 and J is TRBJ2-2; TRBD1 might be the D (5 bases). V gave up 4 bases and J gave up 1 base, with 17 bases separating them. This CDR3 is built from 17 residues. Germline assignment: CDR1 SGHRS and CDR2 YFSETQ. CDR3 region: CASSPSLGVQNTGELFF. The CDR3 DNA reads as TGCGCCAGCAGCCCAAGTCTAGGGGTGCAGAACACCGGGGAGCTGTTTTTT.

The V gene is TRBV6-2 or TRBV6-3, the J gene TRBJ1-2; 7 nucleotides align to TRBD1. From germline, CDR1 is MNHEY and CDR2 SVGEGT. Germline trimming cut 0 bases from V and 1 base from J; bases unmatched to any gene: 2. CDR3 length: 15 amino acids. The CDR3 sequence is CASSYSGDSNYGYTF. In nucleotides, the CDR3 is TGTGCCAGCAGTTACTCAGGGGACAGTAACTATGGCTACACCTTC.

CDR3 region: CASSLGPASGQGAPEQYF. The CDR3 DNA follows: TGTGCCAGCAGCTTAGGTCCCGCCTCGGGACAGGGGGCACCCGAGCAGTACTTC. V is TRBV7-3 and J is TRBJ2-7; 12 nucleotides match TRBD1. The CDR3 totals 18 residues. Germline V gene sequence: CDR1 SGHTA, CDR2 FQGTGA. Trimming removed 2 bases from V and 6 bases from J; junction bases left unmatched: 14.

V usage is TRBV27 and J usage is TRBJ1-5; no firm D call. V gave up 2 bases and J gave up 7 bases, with 9 bases separating them. The germline gives CDR1 MNHEY, CDR2 SMNVEV (reference sequence). CDR3 size: 13 residues. The CDR3 spells CASSLRGGQPQHF. The CDR3 DNA is TGTGCCAGCAGTTTACGGGGAGGCCAGCCCCAGCATTTT.

This chain's CDR3 is CSVEMVTSTDTQYF. The DNA of the CDR3 is TGCAGCGTTGAAATGGTTACAAGCACAGATACGCAGTATTTT. V usage is TRBV29-1 and J usage is TRBJ2-3; D ambiguous. Germline V CDR1 and CDR2: SQVTM, ANQGSEA. The CDR3 runs to 14 residues. Trimming cost V 2 bases and J 0 bases, with 9 bases left between them.

For this clone: Germline is not matched at one junction end, which may reflect a read error. CDR3 in amino acids: CASSQDVYSSSEQYF. As DNA, the CDR3 is TGCGCCAGCAGCCAAGACGTGTATTCCTCCTCCGAGCAGTACTTC. The rearrangement uses TRBV4-1 and TRBJ2-7; D gene uncertain. CDR3 length: 15 residues. Germline CDR1 MGHRA, CDR2 YSYEKL.

The rearrangement joins TRBV19 to TRBJ2-7, with unresolved D. Germline CDR1 is LNHDA and CDR2 is SQIVND (reference sequence). V lost 0 bases and J 1 base, leaving 4 bases between the germline ends. This CDR3 spans 13 amino acids. Written as DNA, the CDR3 is TGTGCCAGTAGTATAGACGGTTCCTACGAGCAGTACTTC. It codes for CASSIDGSYEQYF.

This chain joins TRBV7-8 and TRBJ1-2; a possible D gene is TRBD1 (6 bases). Trimming removed 5 bases at V and 1 base at J, with 23 bases between. Germline lookup yields CDR1 SGHVS and CDR2 FQNEAQ. The CDR3 extends over 18 amino acids. CDR3 sequence: CASSPRWGGDMNNYGYTF. CDR3 sequence (DNA): TGTGCCAGCAGCCCGAGGTGGGGGGGGGACATGAATAACTATGGCTACACCTTC. Variable domain in full (rest from reference TRBV7-8 and TRBJ1-2): GAGVSQSPRYKVAKRGQDVALRCDPISGHVSLFWYQQALGQGPEFLTYFQNEAQLDKSGLPSDRFFAERPEGSVSTLKIQRTQQEDSAVYLCASSPRWGGDMNNYGYTFGSGTRLTVV.

This chain links TRBV2 with TRBJ1-1, with 8 bases fitting TRBD1. With V trimmed by 11 bases and J by 1 base, 9 bases remained unmatched. CDR1 is SNHLY, CDR2 FYNNEI, per germline. The CDR3 is 14 amino acids. CDR3 sequence: CAGTGLFQNTEAFF. The CDR3 region has the DNA TGTGCCGGGACAGGCCTCTTTCAGAACACTGAAGCTTTCTTT. Supplemented by reference TRBV2 and TRBJ1-1, the full variable domain reads EPEVTQTPSHQVTQMGQEVILRCVPISNHLYFYWYRQILGQKVEFLVSFYNNEISEKSEIFDDQFSVERPDGSNFTLKIRSTKLEDSAMYFCAGTGLFQNTEAFFGQGTRLTVV.

The V gene is TRBV4-3, the J gene TRBJ2-7; D is perhaps TRBD2 (5 bases). Trimming removed 0 bases from V and 5 bases from J, with 14 bases in between. Germline loops: CDR1 LGHNA, CDR2 YSLEER. This CDR3 spans 15 amino acids. The CDR3 spells CASSQDHTGFDEQYF. The CDR3 region has the DNA TGCGCCAGCAGCCAAGATCATACGGGGTTCGACGAGCAGTACTTC.

This sequence joins TRBV6-5 and TRBJ1-5; TRBD1 matches 8 bases. The junction had 9 bases not matched to a gene; V was cut back by 5 bases and J by 6 bases. This CDR3 region has 15 residues. Germline V lookup: CDR1 MNHEY, CDR2 SVGAGI. CDR3 bases: TGTGCCAGCAGTAAACGACAGGGGAGGTTTCAGCCCCAGCATTTT. Protein sequence: CASSKRQGRFQPQHF.

The V call is TRBV6-5, the J call TRBJ1-4; D gene uncertain. Trimming pared 4 bases from V and 3 bases from J, leaving 12 bases between. The germline gives CDR1 MNHEY, CDR2 SVGAGI. This CDR3 spans 15 amino acids. The DNA of the CDR3 is TGTGCCAGCAGTTTTCGGTCCGTGGCTAATGAAAAACTGTTTTTT. It specifies CASSFRSVANEKLFF.

The chain recombines TRBV19 with TRBJ1-4; D is uncertain. CDR3 length: 13 residues. Germline values: CDR1 LNHDA, CDR2 SQIVND (reference sequence). Trimming took 5 bases from V and 8 from J, leaving 12 bases between them. CDR3: CASSLPGGEKLFF. The DNA for the CDR3 is TGTGCCAGTAGTTTACCGGGCGGGGAAAAACTGTTTTTT.

V and J are TRBV24-1 and TRBJ1-2; perhaps TRBD1 as D (5 bases). This CDR3 has 15 amino acids. The germline V gene encodes CDR1 KGHDR and CDR2 SFDVKD. The V end was cut by 0 bases, the J end by 3 bases, with 10 bases between. The CDR3 bases are TGTGCCACCAGTGATTTGAGGGGATTTGACTATGGCTACACCTTC. It codes for CATSDLRGFDYGYTF.

The chain has TRBV9 and TRBJ1-2, with D possibly being TRBD1 (6 bases). V shed 0 bases and J shed 7 bases, with 10 bases lying between them. This CDR3 has 13 residues. Germline V gene sequence: CDR1 SGDLS, CDR2 YYNGEE. In DNA form, the CDR3 reads TGTGCCAGCAGCGTAGAGACAGGACGTGGCTACACCTTC. It encodes CASSVETGRGYTF. The full variable domain, its missing parts supplied by reference TRBV9 and TRBJ1-2, is DSGVTQTPKHLITATGQRVTLRCSPRSGDLSVYWYQQSLDQGLQFLIQYYNGEERAKGNILERFSAQQFPDLHSELNLSSLELGDSALYFCASSVETGRGYTFGSGTRLTVV.

This clone has a single count. This chain joins TRBV5-4 and TRBJ1-2; TRBD1 agrees at 7 bases. Trimming at V came to 2 bases and at J to 0 bases, leaving 4 bases not matched to a gene. Germline V gene data show CDR1 as SGHNT and CDR2 as YYREEE (reference sequence). The CDR3 runs 15 residues. DNA for the CDR3: TGTGCCAGCAGCTTCGGGACAGTTCCTAACTATGGCTACACCTTC. This sequence encodes CASSFGTVPNYGYTF.

This clone was seen once. V is TRBV5-1 and J is TRBJ1-4, with 12 nucleotides matching TRBD1. V was clipped by 2 bases and J by 3 bases; unmatched bases: 8. Germline CDR1 reads SGHRS; CDR2 reads YFSETQ. CDR3 length: 18 amino acids. The CDR3 sequence: CASSFTGTGGEANEKLFF. CDR3 nucleotides: TGCGCCAGCAGCTTCACCGGGACAGGGGGCGAGGCTAATGAAAAACTGTTTTTT.

This clone appeared once. This chain joins TRBV6-2 or TRBV6-3 and TRBJ1-2; 7 bases match TRBD1. The CDR3 consists of 13 residues. Unmatched junction bases numbered 8, after V lost 6 bases and J lost 7 bases. The germline V gene has CDR1 MNHEY and CDR2 SVGEGT. CDR3: CASSPRTGVGYTF. In DNA, the CDR3 is TGTGCCAGCAGCCCCCGGACAGGAGTTGGCTACACCTTC.

This clone was found a few times. The genes are TRBV4-3 and TRBJ1-2, with a weak D call TRBD1 (5 bases). Deletions cut 1 base from V and 4 bases from J, with 13 bases between. The germline CDR1 and CDR2 sequences are LGHNA and YSLEER. The CDR3 has 15 amino acids. The CDR3 region has the DNA TGCGCCAGCAGCCAAGGTGACGGGGGACTCTATGGCTACACCTTC. Residues: CASSQGDGGLYGYTF.